Following are 23 T cell receptor beta chains from one sample sequenced in a study of blood T cells in healthy people across ages (dated by TCRdb to the mid-2010s). The library relied on 5' RACE. Instrument used: Illumina HiSeq 2500. A second PCR of roughly 6 to 12 cycles was performed with a sample-barcoded 5' primer and a J-beta primer mix. TCRdb cleaned the public reads at Q25 with fastp, built clones with MiXCR and kept in-frame beta chains. Rows merge per CDR3 protein into single entries with the most common DNA and genes. Counted in this sample were some 860,000 distinct CDR3 sequences; approximately 60% of them appeared once. Together, the top ten hold roughly 26% of the sample. Sequencing used blood. The receptors derive from a man aged 35-49 years in good health.

In this sample, this clonotype turned up once. The rearrangement links TRBV29-1 to TRBJ2-5, with D possibly called TRBD1 or TRBD2 (5 bases each). The J call may be incorrect, as the DNA end agrees better with TRBJ2-7. CDR3 length equals 13 residues. CDR1 is SQVTM, CDR2 ANQGSEA, per germline. CDR3 nucleotides: TGCAGCGTCGCAGGGACGGACCCCTACGAGCAGTACTTC. It translates to CSVAGTDPYEQYF.

This rearrangement joins TRBV27 to TRBJ2-3, with D perhaps TRBD2 (6 bases). V shed 10 bases and J shed 0 bases, with 17 bases lying between them. The germline V gene encodes CDR1 MNHEY and CDR2 SMNVEV (reference sequence). CDR3 length: 15 amino acids. CDR3 sequence (DNA): TGTGCCACCTACCGGGTAGGGACTAGCACAGATACGCAGTATTTT. Protein: CATYRVGTSTDTQYF.

This clonotype has only a few counts. V is TRBV28 and J is TRBJ1-2; D gene ambiguous. Between the trimmed V and J ends, which lost 6 bases and 1 base, there was a span of 6 bases. From germline, CDR1 is MDHEN and CDR2 SYDVKM. The CDR3 is 12 residues long. This chain's CDR3 is CASSPNNYGYTF. The CDR3, as DNA: TGTGCCAGCAGCCCGAATAACTATGGCTACACCTTC.

This clonotype was seen once. The chain recombines TRBV2 with TRBJ2-3; D perhaps matches TRBD1 (5 bases). Germline V lookup: CDR1 SNHLY, CDR2 FYNNEI. The CDR3 is 12 amino acids. V was cut by 7 bases and J by 4 bases, with 9 bases left in between. The CDR3 coding sequence is TGTGCCAGCAATTCAGGGCCAGATACGCAGTATTTT. Protein: CASNSGPDTQYF.

CDR3 sequence reads: CASSQEGARGRAPDTQYF. In DNA form, the CDR3 reads TGCGCCAGCAGCCAAGAGGGGGCGAGGGGGAGGGCCCCAGATACGCAGTATTTT. The chain joins TRBV4-1 to TRBJ2-3; maybe TRBD2 (7 bases). The V end lost 0 bases, the J end lost 4 bases, and 20 bases lay between the germline ends. Germline CDR1 is MGHRA and CDR2 is YSYEKL. CDR3 size: 18 residues.

This clonotype has just a few counts. The chain employs TRBV5-1 and TRBJ1-4, with D possibly TRBD1 on 5 matching bases. The CDR3 sequence is 13 residues long. Germline V gene sequence: CDR1 SGHRS, CDR2 YFSETQ. V lost 5 bases and J lost 4, with 9 bases in between. The CDR3 bases are TGCGCCAGCAGAGACAGCAGTAATGAAAAACTGTTTTTT. Protein: CASRDSSNEKLFF.

V and J are TRBV12-5 and TRBJ1-2, with 7 bases lining up with TRBD1. Germline V lookup: CDR1 LGHNT, CDR2 FRNRAP. V dropped 1 base and J dropped 10; count of bases not matched to a gene: 6. The CDR3 loop spans 13 amino acids. The CDR3 coding sequence is TGTGCTAGTGGTTTGGGACAGGGCGCCTTCTACACCTTC. Its protein product is CASGLGQGAFYTF.

The sample holds many counts of this clonotype. The rearrangement uses TRBV24-1 and TRBJ2-1; D unresolved. The CDR3 covers 15 residues. With 4 bases removed from V and 5 bases from J, the gap between germline ends came to 14 bases. CDR1 and CDR2 (germline): KGHDR, SFDVKD. CDR3 amino acids: CATSDRAIADNEQFF. The CDR3 region has the DNA TGTGCCACCAGTGACAGAGCCATCGCCGACAATGAGCAGTTCTTC.

V usage is TRBV5-6 and J usage is TRBJ2-5; 7 bases are shared with TRBD2. This CDR3 region has 15 residues. From germline, CDR1 is SGHDT and CDR2 YYEEEE. V gave up 4 bases and J gave up 1 base; unmatched junction bases: 7. The chain's CDR3 is CASSPLADFQETQYF. The CDR3 nucleotides are TGTGCCAGCAGCCCTCTAGCGGATTTCCAAGAGACCCAGTACTTC. Together with reference TRBV5-6 and TRBJ2-5, the CDR3 gives the full variable domain: DAGVTQSPTHLIKTRGQQVTLRCSPKSGHDTVSWYQQALGQGPQFIFQYYEEEERQRGNFPDRFSGHQFPNYSSELNVNALLLGDSALYLCASSPLADFQETQYFGPGTRLLVL.

This rearrangement joins TRBV27 to TRBJ2-7; D perhaps matches TRBD2 (6 bases). Germline V gene lookup returns CDR1 MNHEY and CDR2 SMNVEV (reference sequence). CDR3 length: 13 amino acids. V was shortened by 3 bases and J by 3 bases, with 9 bases between the two germline ends. CDR3 protein: CASSLGLFYEQYF. The CDR3 coding sequence is TGTGCCAGCAGTTTGGGACTTTTCTACGAGCAGTACTTC.

The J gene is TRBJ1-5, the V gene TRBV10-3; possible D gene TRBD1, 5 bases. In germline, CDR1 is ENHRY, CDR2 SYGVKD. With 9 bases removed from V and 0 bases from J, the gap between germline ends came to 6 bases. This CDR3 region has 12 residues. The CDR3 DNA reads as TGTGCCATAGGGGATAGCAATCAGCCCCAGCATTTT. Protein sequence: CAIGDSNQPQHF.

In its sample, this clonotype was seen a few times. This chain uses TRBV6-5 with TRBJ2-5; 7 nucleotides line up with TRBD1. Germline CDR1 MNHEY, CDR2 SVGAGI. Trimming took 6 bases from V and 2 from J; bases not matched to a gene: 9. This CDR3 has 15 residues. This chain's CDR3 is CASSNLGQAQETQYF. CDR3 nucleotides: TGTGCCAGCAGCAACCTCGGACAGGCACAAGAGACCCAGTACTTC.

The genes are TRBV20-1 and TRBJ1-1; D call uncertain. Germline V gene data show CDR1 as DFQATT and CDR2 as SNEGSKA (reference sequence). With 6 bases removed from V and 0 bases from J, the gap between germline ends came to 14 bases. The CDR3 runs 14 residues. The DNA of the CDR3 is TGCAGTGCCCGCCGGGCTTTTATGAACACTGAAGCTTTCTTT. It specifies CSARRAFMNTEAFF.

The chain has TRBV7-9 and TRBJ1-1; tentative D call: TRBD1 (5 bases). CDR3 size: 16 residues. Germline assignment: CDR1 SEHNR and CDR2 FQNEAQ (reference sequence). Between the trimmed V and J ends, which lost 5 bases and 4 bases, there was a span of 20 bases. This chain's CDR3 is CASSPKGREDATEAFF. CDR3 nucleotides: TGTGCCAGCAGCCCAAAGGGGCGAGAAGATGCCACTGAAGCTTTCTTT.

This clonotype came up a few times. This chain uses TRBV29-1 with TRBJ2-2; 12 bases match TRBD1. This CDR3 contains 13 residues. The V and J ends lost 5 bases and 14 bases, in that order; junction bases with no gene match: 9. Looked up from germline, CDR1 is SQVTM and CDR2 is ANQGSEA. The CDR3 here is CSVSGTGGAGLFF. CDR3 sequence (DNA): TGCAGCGTTTCCGGGACAGGGGGCGCGGGACTGTTTTTT.

This chain links TRBV6-4 with TRBJ2-1; 12 bases fit TRBD2. J gave up 9 bases and V 3 bases, and 6 bases lay outside the gene matches. The CDR3 covers 15 residues. Germline V gene data show CDR1 as MRHNA and CDR2 as SNTAGT. The DNA for the CDR3 is TGTGCCAGCAGTGAATCAGGACTAGCGGGGTTTGAGCAGTTCTTC. Translated, it gives CASSESGLAGFEQFF.

The chain has TRBV7-9 and TRBJ2-7; D is ambiguous. Germline assignment: CDR1 SEHNR and CDR2 FQNEAQ (reference sequence). The V and J ends lost 7 bases and 0 bases respectively, with 10 bases between them. The CDR3 loop spans 13 amino acids. The CDR3 protein is CASTRASSYEQYF. CDR3 DNA: TGTGCCAGCACTCGGGCGAGCTCCTACGAGCAGTACTTC.

This rearrangement joins TRBV4-1 to TRBJ1-4; D remains ambiguous. V lost 5 bases and J 8 bases, leaving 18 bases between the germline ends. CDR1 MGHRA and CDR2 YSYEKL come from the germline V gene. CDR3 length: 15 residues. The CDR3 is CASSSRVTGKEKLFF. DNA for the CDR3: TGCGCCAGCAGCTCAAGGGTCACCGGGAAAGAAAAACTGTTTTTT.

As DNA, the CDR3 is TGTGCCAGCACCCTTCTGACTAGCGGGGGGGTGACAGATACGCAGTATTTT. It yields the protein CASTLLTSGGVTDTQYF. The genes are TRBV27 and TRBJ2-3; 14 bases match TRBD2. The CDR3 contains 17 residues. Per germline, CDR1 MNHEY and CDR2 SMNVEV (reference sequence). V trimming: 7 bases; J trimming: 3 bases; junction bases outside the gene matches: 9.

This clonotype has a handful of counts. The chain uses TRBV9 and TRBJ2-3; D is unclear. Looked up from germline, CDR1 is SGDLS and CDR2 is YYNGEE. CDR3 length: 14 amino acids. V dropped 0 bases and J dropped 0 bases, with 5 bases sitting between them. The chain's CDR3 is CASSVEPSTDTQYF. The CDR3 DNA is TGTGCCAGCAGCGTAGAACCTAGCACAGATACGCAGTATTTT. The full variable domain, its missing parts supplied by reference TRBV9 and TRBJ2-3, is DSGVTQTPKHLITATGQRVTLRCSPRSGDLSVYWYQQSLDQGLQFLIQYYNGEERAKGNILERFSAQQFPDLHSELNLSSLELGDSALYFCASSVEPSTDTQYFGPGTRLTVL.

The chain employs TRBV11-3 and TRBJ2-1, with 11 bases aligning to TRBD1. The junction had 5 bases not matched to a gene; V was cut back by 7 bases and J by 3 bases. Germline V gene sequence: CDR1 SGHNT, CDR2 YENEEA. The CDR3 contains 15 residues. The CDR3: CASNTGTGGYNEQFF. DNA for the CDR3: TGTGCCAGCAATACTGGGACAGGGGGCTACAATGAGCAGTTCTTC.

The rearrangement uses TRBV7-9 and TRBJ1-2; a weak D match, TRBD1 (5 bases). CDR1 SEHNR and CDR2 FQNEAQ come from the germline V gene (reference sequence). The CDR3 length is 14 residues. Trimming shortened V by 0 bases and J by 7 bases, and 12 bases separated the two germline ends. Here the CDR3 reads CASSLAAGWPGYTF. The CDR3 nucleotides are TGTGCCAGCAGCTTAGCCGCAGGGTGGCCTGGCTACACCTTC.

This clonotype was seen only a few times. This sequence joins TRBV20-1 and TRBJ1-2; 7 bases are a match to TRBD1. This CDR3 spans 18 amino acids. J lost 0 bases, V lost 4 bases, and 17 bases had no gene match. Germline CDR1 DFQATT, CDR2 SNEGSKA (reference sequence). The chain's CDR3 is CSATDLQGSRTTNYGYTF. CDR3 in DNA: TGCAGTGCTACCGACCTACAGGGGTCGAGGACTACTAACTATGGCTACACCTTC.